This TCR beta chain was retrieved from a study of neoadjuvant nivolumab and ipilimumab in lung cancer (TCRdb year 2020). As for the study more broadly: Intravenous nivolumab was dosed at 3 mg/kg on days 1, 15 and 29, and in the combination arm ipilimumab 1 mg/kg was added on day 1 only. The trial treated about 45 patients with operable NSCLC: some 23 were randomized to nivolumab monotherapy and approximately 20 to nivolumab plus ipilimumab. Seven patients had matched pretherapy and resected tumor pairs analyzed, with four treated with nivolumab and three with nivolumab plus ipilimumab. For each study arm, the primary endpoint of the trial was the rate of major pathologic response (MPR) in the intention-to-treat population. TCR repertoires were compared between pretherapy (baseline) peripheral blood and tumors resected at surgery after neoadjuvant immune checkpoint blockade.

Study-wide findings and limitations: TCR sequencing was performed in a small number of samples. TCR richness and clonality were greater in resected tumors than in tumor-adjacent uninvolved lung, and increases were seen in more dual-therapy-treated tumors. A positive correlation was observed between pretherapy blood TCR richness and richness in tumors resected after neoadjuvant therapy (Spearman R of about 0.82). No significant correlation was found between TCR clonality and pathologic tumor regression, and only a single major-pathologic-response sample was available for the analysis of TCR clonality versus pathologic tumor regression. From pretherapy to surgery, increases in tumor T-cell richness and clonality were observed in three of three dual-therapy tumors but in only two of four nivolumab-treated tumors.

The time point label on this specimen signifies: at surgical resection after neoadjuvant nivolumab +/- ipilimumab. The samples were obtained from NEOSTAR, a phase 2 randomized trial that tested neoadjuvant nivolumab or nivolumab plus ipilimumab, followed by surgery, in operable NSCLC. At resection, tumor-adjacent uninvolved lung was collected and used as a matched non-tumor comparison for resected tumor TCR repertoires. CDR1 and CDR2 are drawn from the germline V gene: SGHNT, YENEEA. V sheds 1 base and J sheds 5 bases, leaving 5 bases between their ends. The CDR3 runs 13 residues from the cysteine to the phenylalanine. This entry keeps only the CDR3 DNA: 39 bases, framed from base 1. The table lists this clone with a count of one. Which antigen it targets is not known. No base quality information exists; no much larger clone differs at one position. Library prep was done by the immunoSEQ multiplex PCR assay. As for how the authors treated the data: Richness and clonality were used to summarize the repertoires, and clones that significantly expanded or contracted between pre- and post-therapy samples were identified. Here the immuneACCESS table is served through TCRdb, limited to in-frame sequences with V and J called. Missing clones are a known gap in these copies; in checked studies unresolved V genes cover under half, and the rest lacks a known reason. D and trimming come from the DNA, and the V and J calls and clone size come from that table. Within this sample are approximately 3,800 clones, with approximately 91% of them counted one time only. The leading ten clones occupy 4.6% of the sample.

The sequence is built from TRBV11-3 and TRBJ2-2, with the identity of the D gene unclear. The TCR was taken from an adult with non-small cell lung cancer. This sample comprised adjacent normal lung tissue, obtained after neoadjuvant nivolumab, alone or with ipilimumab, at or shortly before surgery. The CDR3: CASSLVRTGELFF. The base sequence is TGTGCCAGCAGCTTAGTTAGGACCGGGGAGCTGTTTTTT.